This passage covers 21 T cell receptor beta chains from one sample sequenced in a study of lymphopenia after photon versus proton radiotherapy. Repertoires were generated with immunoSEQ multiplex PCR, while TCRdb's copy carries only in-frame clones and drops some. This sample has tens of thousands of clones, with about 87% found just once. This specimen was peripheral blood, taken from a patient treated with proton-based radiotherapy. The receptors were gathered from an elderly man with esophageal cancer.

This clone was counted only a few times. V and J are TRBV10-3 and TRBJ2-1; 13 bases match TRBD2. The CDR3 is made up of 16 amino acids. J was trimmed by 6 bases and V by 6 bases; bases with no gene match: 8. Germline CDR1 is ENHRY and CDR2 is SYGVKD. CDR3 DNA: TGTGCCATCAGCTTAGGACTAGCGGGAGTTGTCAATGAGCAGTTCTTC. Translating gives CAISLGLAGVVNEQFF.

This sequence joins TRBV6-4 and TRBJ1-4, with a weak D call TRBD1 (5 bases). Trimming took 0 bases from V and 10 from J, leaving 6 bases between them. The germline CDR1 and CDR2 sequences are MRHNA and SNTAGT. There are 12 residues in the CDR3. The DNA for the CDR3 is TGTGCCAGCAGTGACTCTGGGGGAAAACTGTTTTTT. Amino acid sequence: CASSDSGGKLFF.

The V and J genes are TRBV27 and TRBJ2-7; D may be TRBD2 (6 bases). Germline assignment: CDR1 MNHEY and CDR2 SMNVEV (reference sequence). The ends were cut back, 5 bases at V and 3 bases at J, with 14 bases in the middle. The CDR3 runs to 14 residues. CDR3 sequence (DNA): TGTGCCAGCAGTACGGGACTCGCCCTCTACGAGCAGTACTTC. This translates into CASSTGLALYEQYF.

This chain connects TRBV7-9 to TRBJ1-4; 7 positions agree with TRBD1. CDR3 length: 15 residues. Germline trimming cut 0 bases from V and 4 bases from J; bases unmatched to any gene: 2. CDR1 is SEHNR and CDR2 is FQNEAQ in the germline V gene (reference sequence). Here the CDR3 reads CASSLARDSNEKLFF. The CDR3 DNA reads as TGTGCCAGCAGCTTAGCGAGGGACAGTAATGAAAAACTGTTTTTT.

V is TRBV6-1 and J is TRBJ2-1, with D uncertain. Trimming shortened V by 3 bases and J by 5 bases, and 8 bases separated the two germline ends. This CDR3 spans 13 amino acids. Germline V gene data show CDR1 as MNHNS and CDR2 as SASEGT. The CDR3 DNA reads TGTGCCAGCAGTGATATAGTCGACAATGAGCAGTTCTTC. It codes for CASSDIVDNEQFF.

The chain joins TRBV19 to TRBJ1-4; 8 bases fit TRBD1. This CDR3 is 14 amino acids long. CDR1 is LNHDA, CDR2 SQIVND, per germline (reference sequence). Trimming took 5 bases from V and 7 from J; bases not matched to a gene: 6. For the CDR3, the DNA is TGTGCCAGTAGTCTTCAGGGGGCCGGTGAAAAACTGTTTTTT. It encodes CASSLQGAGEKLFF. Drawing the rest from reference TRBV19 and TRBJ1-4, the complete variable domain is DGGITQSPKYLFRKEGQNVTLSCEQNLNHDAMYWYRQDPGQGLRLIYYSQIVNDFQKGDIAEGYSVSREKKESFPLTVTSAQKNPTAFYLCASSLQGAGEKLFFGSGTQLSVL.

A remark on this clone: One end of the junction is discordant with germline, which a read error may explain. The chain joins TRBV7-7 to TRBJ2-5; possible D gene TRBD1, 6 bases. The CDR3 length is 15 residues. The germline CDR1 and CDR2 sequences are SSHAT and FNYEAQ (reference sequence). The CDR3 is CASSPQLQGPETQYF. The CDR3 DNA reads as TGTGCTAGCAGCCCACAGCTTCAGGGGCCGGAGACCCAGTACTTC.

The gene calls are TRBV5-6 and TRBJ1-1; no clear D gene. CDR1 and CDR2 (germline): SGHDT, YYEEEE. V was trimmed by 4 bases and J by 9 bases, leaving 13 bases between them. CDR3 length: 12 residues. CDR3 region: CASSPRWNKAFF. In nucleotides, the CDR3 is TGTGCCAGCAGCCCCCGGTGGAACAAAGCTTTCTTT.

The rearrangement joins TRBV5-6 to TRBJ1-4; tentative D call: TRBD1 (6 bases). Per germline, CDR1 SGHDT and CDR2 YYEEEE. V lost 2 bases and J lost 8, with 22 bases in between. CDR3 length: 17 residues. The CDR3 protein is CASSFDQGNGVLEKLFF. CDR3 nucleotide sequence: TGTGCCAGCAGCTTCGACCAGGGGAATGGGGTTTTAGAAAAACTGTTTTTT.

This chain uses TRBV29-1 with TRBJ1-1; D gene ambiguous. V lost 4 bases, J lost 4 bases, and 4 bases lay in between. CDR3 length: 10 residues. Germline CDR1 reads SQVTM; CDR2 reads ANQGSEA. DNA of the CDR3: TGCAGCGTTGCTTCCACTGAAGCTTTCTTT. Translating it yields CSVASTEAFF.

This chain connects TRBV25-1 to TRBJ2-3; D unclear. CDR1 MGHDK and CDR2 SYGVNS come from the germline V gene. The CDR3 is 15 amino acids. The V end lost 8 bases, the J end lost 0 bases, and 15 bases lay between the germline ends. CDR3 amino acids: CASSKAVYSTDTQYF. CDR3 nucleotide sequence: TGTGCCAGCTCGAAGGCGGTTTATAGCACAGATACGCAGTATTTT.

A few counts support this clone. V usage is TRBV21-1 and J usage is TRBJ2-2; TRBD2 is taken as the D call from the table, unchecked against the DNA. TRBV21-1 represents a pseudogene. The CDR3 has 18 amino acids. This CDR3 is CASSKVDGREKIPGELFF. For the CDR3, the DNA is TGTGCCAGCAGCAAAGTCGATGGTCGGGAGAAGATTCCTGGGGAGCTGTTTTTT.

Remarks on this clone: The junction departs from germline at one end; a sequencing error may be responsible. This specimen includes other DNA sequences encoding the same CDR3. The chain has TRBV7-8 and TRBJ2-7; 9 bases agree with TRBD1. Germline V gene lookup returns CDR1 SGHVS and CDR2 FQNEAQ. The CDR3 is made up of 16 amino acids. CDR3 nucleotides: TGTGCCAGCAGTTTAGTCCCGGGACAGGGCTCCTACGAGCAGTACTTC. It encodes CASSLVPGQGSYEQYF.

V is TRBV7-9 and J is TRBJ2-7; D unresolved. The V gene's germline CDR1 is SEHNR and CDR2 FQNEAQ (reference sequence). The CDR3 length is 12 residues. Trimming stripped 0 bases from V and 7 bases from J, with 7 bases between. The CDR3 sequence is CASSLALGEQYF. The CDR3 nucleotides are TGTGCCAGCAGCTTAGCCCTCGGGGAGCAGTACTTC.

This chain uses TRBV6-5 with TRBJ2-5; TRBD1 aligns across 8 bases. J lost 4 bases, V lost 6 bases, and 1 base had no gene match. The CDR3 extends over 12 amino acids. Germline V gene sequence: CDR1 MNHEY, CDR2 SVGAGI. The CDR3 DNA reads as TGTGCCAGCAGCAGGGGGCGAGAGACCCAGTACTTC. Protein product: CASSRGRETQYF.

This rearrangement joins TRBV5-1 to TRBJ2-1; 13 bases match TRBD2. Germline-derived CDR1 and CDR2 are SGHRS and YFSETQ. With V trimmed by 0 bases and J by 5 bases, 2 bases remained unmatched. This CDR3 has 16 amino acids. For the CDR3, the DNA is TGCGCCAGCAGCTTGGAGGGGACTAGCGGGGACAATGAGCAGTTCTTC. Encoded protein: CASSLEGTSGDNEQFF.

In the case of this clone: This specimen includes other DNA sequences encoding the same CDR3. V gene TRBV5-1 combines with J gene TRBJ1-3, with 9 positions matching TRBD1. The CDR3 sequence is 15 residues long. The V gene end was trimmed by 0 bases and the J gene end by 4 bases; junction bases not matched to a gene: 2. Per germline, CDR1 SGHRS and CDR2 YFSETQ. CDR3 residues: CASSLGQGGGNTIYF. CDR3 DNA: TGCGCCAGCAGCTTGGGACAGGGGGGCGGAAACACCATATATTTT.

V gene TRBV7-2 combines with J gene TRBJ2-7, with TRBD2 matching over 9 bases. The germline CDR1 and CDR2 sequences are SGHTA and FQGNSA. CDR3 size: 17 residues. V trimming: 5 bases; J trimming: 2 bases; junction bases outside the gene matches: 13. The CDR3 DNA sequence: TGTGCCAGCAGCGTAACGGCGGGGGGGTTCCAGGCCTACGAGCAGTACTTC. This translates into CASSVTAGGFQAYEQYF.

V usage is TRBV15 and J usage is TRBJ2-5; no clear D gene. Germline V gene data show CDR1 as LNHNV and CDR2 as YYDKDF (reference sequence). The V end was cut by 6 bases, the J end by 3 bases, with 2 bases between. The length of the CDR3 is 10 residues. In DNA, the CDR3 is TGTGCCACCAGAAAAGAGACCCAGTACTTC. Translated, it gives CATRKETQYF.

The rearrangement uses TRBV6-1 and TRBJ1-1; D is unclear. V was cut by 1 base and J by 3 bases, with 6 bases left in between. Per the germline V gene, CDR1 is MNHNS and CDR2 is SASEGT. This CDR3 has 13 residues. CDR3: CASSEGIYTEAFF. The CDR3 coding sequence is TGTGCCAGCAGTGAAGGTATATACACTGAAGCTTTCTTT.

The genes are TRBV5-5 and TRBJ2-6; D remains ambiguous. This CDR3 spans 15 amino acids. V shed 4 bases and J shed 0 bases, with 8 bases lying between them. CDR1 SGHKS and CDR2 YYEKEE come from the germline V gene (reference sequence). DNA of the CDR3: TGTGCCAGCAGCCCAGCCGTCTCTGGGGCCAACGTCCTGACTTTC. Amino acids: CASSPAVSGANVLTF.